This passage covers 7 T cell receptor beta chains from one sample sequenced in a study of cytomegalovirus exposure and HLA in healthy donors. Primers for the PCR totalled 60 Vbeta and 13 Jbeta. Repertoires were generated with immunoSEQ multiplex PCR, while TCRdb's copy carries only in-frame clones and drops some. The table records 130,000 to 150,000 clones, almost 85% of them present only once. The material sequenced was PBMCs. These receptors were collected from a woman aged 60-75 years in good health and CMV-seropositive.

The CDR3 coding sequence is TGTGCCAGCAGCTGGACTAGCGGGAATGGGGAGCTGTTTTTT. Its protein is CASSWTSGNGELFF. V usage is TRBV11-2 and J usage is TRBJ2-2; 12 bases map to TRBD2. Germline V gene data show CDR1 as SGHAT and CDR2 as FQNNGV. Germline trimming cut 4 bases from V and 8 bases from J; bases unmatched to any gene: 2. This CDR3 has 14 amino acids.

This clone was detected only a few times. This chain connects TRBV7-9 to TRBJ1-5; D is uncertain. The length of the CDR3 is 13 residues. CDR1 is SEHNR and CDR2 is FQNEAQ in the germline V gene (reference sequence). Trimming left V 2 bases short and J 5 bases short, with 7 bases between. CDR3 amino acids: CASSLSTDQPQHF. Written as DNA, the CDR3 is TGTGCCAGCAGCTTAAGCACGGATCAGCCCCAGCATTTT.

A few counts support this clone. V usage is TRBV28 and J usage is TRBJ2-7; 12 nucleotides line up with TRBD2. The CDR3 consists of 18 residues. Per germline, CDR1 MDHEN and CDR2 SYDVKM. The junction had 9 bases not matched to a gene; V was cut back by 0 bases and J by 3 bases. CDR3 nucleotides: TGTGCCAGCAGTTTATGGTTGGCTAGCGGGAGGGCCAGCTACGAGCAGTACTTC. Translating gives CASSLWLASGRASYEQYF.

The chain has TRBV7-6 and TRBJ1-2, with D possibly being TRBD1 (5 bases). The V gene lost 3 bases and the J gene lost 6 bases, with 20 bases spanning the gap. This CDR3 is 16 amino acids long. In germline, CDR1 is SGHVS, CDR2 FNYEAQ. CDR3 bases: TGTGCCAGCAGCTTCCTCCAAGGAGACAGCCTCGATGGCTACACCTTC. This codes for CASSFLQGDSLDGYTF.

The chain has TRBV4-3 and TRBJ1-2, with D unresolved. Germline CDR1 and CDR2: LGHNA and YSLEER. The CDR3 is made up of 14 amino acids. Trimming took 0 bases from V and 8 from J, leaving 13 bases between them. The CDR3 DNA sequence: TGCGCCAGCAGCCAAGATGGAGGTCGGAGGGGCTACACCTTC. It specifies CASSQDGGRRGYTF.

The CDR3 spells CASSRTSDNEQFF. The DNA of the CDR3 is TGTGCCAGCAGTCGGACTAGCGACAATGAGCAGTTCTTC. The chain has TRBV6-5 and TRBJ2-1, with TRBD2 matching 9 bases. The germline V gene has CDR1 MNHEY and CDR2 SVGAGI. The V gene end was trimmed by 5 bases and the J gene end by 5 bases; junction bases not matched to a gene: 1. The CDR3 extends over 13 amino acids.

The count of this clone is one. The chain carries TRBV28 and TRBJ1-3; the D gene is possibly TRBD1 (5 bases). CDR1 and CDR2 (germline): MDHEN, SYDVKM. This CDR3 is built from 11 residues. The V end was cut by 7 bases, the J end by 4 bases, with 5 bases between. The CDR3 nucleotides are TGTGCCAGCACAGGGGGAAACACCATATATTTT. Protein sequence: CASTGGNTIYF.